The table lists the clone carrying this T cell receptor beta chain with many counts. Its antigen is as yet unknown. This sample is drawn from a study of T cells in Graves' hyperthyroidism and ophthalmopathy. Study-wide findings and caveats: The model identified upcoming ophthalmopathy a median approximately 6.5 months ahead of onset. A model built on 13 V-J features separated ophthalmopathy from stable hyperthyroidism.

RNA transcripts yielded amplified TCR beta CDR3 regions. In the first-round RT-PCR of the TCR CDR3, the HTBI primer set was used. TCRdb re-analysed the multiplex PCR reads in MiXCR, keeping a single row per CDR3 protein. The table has around 800,000 distinct CDR3 sequences, about two fifths seen once. The patients, who ranged from 18 to 65 in age, presented with newly diagnosed hyperthyroidism lasting under 2 months. Source material for PBMCs was 10 ml fresh peripheral blood. The ends were cut back, 3 bases at V and 0 bases at J, with 3 bases in the middle. The CDR3 sequence is 12 residues long. Germline lookup yields CDR1 WSHSY and CDR2 SAAADI.

The origin of this receptor is a man aged 18 to 29 with Graves' hyperthyroidism. The sequencing sample was made of blood. The chain joins TRBV10-2 to TRBJ2-7; D not certain. This chain's CDR3 is CASSDYSYEQYF. CDR3 nucleotides: TGCGCCAGCAGTGATTACTCCTACGAGCAGTACTTC.